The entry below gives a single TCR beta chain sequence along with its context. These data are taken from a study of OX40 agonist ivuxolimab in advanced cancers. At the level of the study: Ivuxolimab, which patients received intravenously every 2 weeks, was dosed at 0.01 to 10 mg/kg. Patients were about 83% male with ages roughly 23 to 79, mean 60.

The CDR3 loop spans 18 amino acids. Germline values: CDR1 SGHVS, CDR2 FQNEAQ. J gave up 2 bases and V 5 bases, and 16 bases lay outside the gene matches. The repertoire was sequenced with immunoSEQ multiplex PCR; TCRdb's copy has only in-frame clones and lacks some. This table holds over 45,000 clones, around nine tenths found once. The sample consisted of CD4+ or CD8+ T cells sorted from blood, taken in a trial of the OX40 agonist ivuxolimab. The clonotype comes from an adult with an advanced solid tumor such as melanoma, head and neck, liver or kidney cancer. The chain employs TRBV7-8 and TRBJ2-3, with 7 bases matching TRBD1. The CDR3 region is CASSPLVFTGDDTDTQYF. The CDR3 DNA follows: TGTGCCAGCAGCCCCCTGGTATTCACAGGGGACGACACAGATACGCAGTATTTT.